This paragraph reports one T cell receptor (beta chain). Tissue from the graft was processed to free its intraepithelial and lamina propria lymphocytes. Sequencing used immunoSEQ multiplex PCR; TCRdb keeps in-frame clones, though not all of them. The sample has about 23,000 clones; around 77% are singletons. The sample originates from a study of graft-versus-host responses after intestinal transplantation. The V gene lost 0 bases and the J gene lost 4 bases, with 8 bases spanning the gap. The CDR3 spans 14 residues. Germline V gives CDR1 SGHRS, CDR2 YFSETQ. The chain recombines TRBV5-1 with TRBJ2-1, with a possible D match to TRBD1 (6 bases). Sequencing was performed on ileum tissue, taken 12 days after intestinal transplant. This clonotype originated in a human patient who received an intestinal transplant, so some T cells may come from the graft donor. The DNA of the CDR3 is TGCGCCAGCAGCTTGGCCAGGGGTTACAATGAGCAGTTCTTC. Residues: CASSLARGYNEQFF.